This T cell receptor beta chain was recovered during a study of blood T cell repertoires in COVID-19. Overall study: Donors in the United States, Italy and Spain gave samples during acute or convalescent COVID-19. The analysed material was cDNA or gDNA that came from T cells, B-cell-depleted T cells, or PBMCs.

Germline CDR1 is KGHSH and CDR2 is LQKENI. Between the trimmed V and J ends, which lost 3 bases and 4 bases, there was a span of 15 bases. The CDR3 consists of 16 residues. Methods used by the authors: By means of reference gene primer amplification, nucleated cell counts were estimated. This table comes from immunoSEQ multiplex PCR, and its TCRdb copy is limited to in-frame clones, with some not included. The V and J calls and clone size come from that table; D and trimming were worked out from the DNA. The table lists approximately 66,000 clones, roughly 80% of them singletons. Sequenced material: peripheral blood. The origin of this receptor is a man aged 60 to 69 with acute or convalescent COVID-19. The chain is built from TRBV18 and TRBJ1-4, with D tentatively TRBD1 (6 bases). CDR3 in DNA: TGTGCCAGCTCACCGGGGGCAGCTCCGGGTAATGAAAAACTGTTTTTT. Translation: CASSPGAAPGNEKLFF.